This T cell receptor beta chain was sequenced in a study of T cells in localized non-small cell lung cancer. This CDR3 has 15 residues. V was pared by 3 bases and J by 7 bases, with 13 bases between. Germline V gene sequence: CDR1 LNHDA, CDR2 SQIVND (reference sequence). Produced via immunoSEQ multiplex PCR; TCRdb's table is partial and in-frame only. The sample records tens of thousands of clones, roughly 90% being singletons. V is TRBV19 and J is TRBJ1-6; D might be TRBD1 (6 bases). The sample in question was peripheral blood, obtained before any cancer treatment. The TCR originated in a male donor aged 60 or over with stage I squamous cell lung carcinoma. The CDR3 DNA reads as TGTGCCAGTAGTATCACAGGGAACGGAAATTCACCCCTCCACTTT. As protein: CASSITGNGNSPLHF.